This T cell receptor (beta chain) derives from a study of T cell responses to AZD1222 COVID-19 vaccine (dated by TCRdb to the early 2020s). About the investigation overall: Because spike-specific TCR depth and breadth did not differ between the two schedules, AZD1222 recipients who got a second dose at roughly 4 weeks were pooled with those who got a second dose at roughly 12 weeks. A total of approximately 250 trial participants underwent TCR sequencing, of whom 200 to 220 had received two doses of AZD1222 and some 25 had received two doses of the MenACWY control vaccine. Trial participants were enrolled by age into 18-55, 56-69 and 70-plus year subgroups, with around 140, 26 and 57 TCR-sequenced participants respectively.

What the work shows at the level of the full study, not this receptor alone: Vaccine-associated CD4 TCRs spanned the whole spike protein, with dominant responses in regions 160-218 and 743-854. After two AZD1222 doses, both the breadth and the depth of spike-specific TCRs were significantly higher than at day 0 and than in MenACWY recipients. In the small 56-69-year group, the increase in depth fell short of significance, most likely because of low power. Participants were mostly white British, with more females than males. The authors suggested clonal diversity may have been underestimated. Reportedly, close to half of the unique spike-specific TCRs recognized epitopes lying outside the regions that are mutated in the B.1.351 and B.1.1.7 variants. Conclusions about previously exposed vaccinees are limited because only six or seven AZD1222 recipients were SARS-CoV-2 seropositive at baseline. Because no day 14 peak-response samples were available, repertoires were characterized only after the peak T cell response.

The CDR3 regions of human TCRbeta chains were analyzed by immunosequencing. In the authors' own workflow: Repertoire TCRs were checked for matches against a reference library of SARS-CoV-2-specific TCRs that had been generated using the MIRA antigen-specificity platform. Breadth was defined as the fraction of unique TCRs that were SARS-CoV-2-associated. Depth was defined as the fraction of total T cells that were SARS-CoV-2-associated. Each spike-specific TCR was assigned to its reactive spike region and to a CD4 or CD8 class using the MIRA data. Log10-transformed breadth and depth values were compared by one-way ANOVA with Sidak's multiple comparisons tests. TCRdb stores this immuneACCESS table with in-frame sequences only. Part of the clones is absent; in the studies checked, under half of the shortfall reflects unresolved V genes, and no reason is known for the rest. V and J calls and clone size are as listed in that table; D and trimming were resolved from the DNA. In all, the sample holds about 97,000 clones, and 75% to 90% of those were seen once. The top ten clones comprise over 6.5% of the sample.

In light of the paper, this sample's time point label describes: baseline before first vaccination. The vaccinee samples were drawn from two UK trials, COV001 and COV002, one of which was a single-blind randomized controlled phase 2/3 trial testing AZD1222 (ChAdOx1 nCoV-19) in healthy adults. For TCRbeta chain sequencing, PBMC samples from trial participants were taken at day 0 and at day 28 after the second dose. Including cysteine and phenylalanine, the CDR3 has 15 amino acids. Only the CDR3 portion is preserved as DNA: 45 bases, with reading frame beginning at the first base. The germline V gene specifies SGHAT as CDR1 and FQNNGV as CDR2. For this chain, trimming is 2 bases at the V end and 3 bases at the J end, and the number of junction bases without a gene match is 6. On this clone: No antigen is known for it. No much larger clone exists at a distance of one base, and base qualities are not known.

The receptor was derived from an adult in good health. The specimen comprised peripheral blood, sampled on day 0 of AZD1222 vaccination. The sequence links TRBV11-2 to TRBJ2-7, and 8 junction bases match TRBD1. For the CDR3, the sequence is CASSLSQGVNYEQYF. The DNA is TGTGCCAGCAGCTTATCACAGGGGGTGAACTACGAGCAGTACTTC.